These 24 T cell receptor beta chains were sequenced from one sample in a study of tumor-infiltrating lymphocytes in glioblastoma multiforme. Multiple V-beta primers and a C-beta primer amplified TCRB from RNA. TCRdb re-called the multiplex PCR reads through MiXCR, storing one row per CDR3 protein. The sample records 25,000 to 35,000 distinct CDR3 sequences, 50% to 75% being singletons. Input material: brain tumor tissue. Source of these receptors: a male donor with glioblastoma.

Remarks on this clonotype: At one boundary the junction diverges from the germline segment, which might be a read error. The chain is built from TRBV10-3 and TRBJ2-3; D is possibly TRBD2 (7 bases). Germline CDR1 is ENHRY and CDR2 is SYGVKD. The CDR3 extends over 19 amino acids. The CDR3 region has the DNA TGTGCCAGAGTCCCTTGGCCAGGGGACTACGTTGACCGAACAGATATGCAGTATTTT. This translates into CARVPWPGDYVDRTDMQYF.

The rearrangement uses TRBV7-2 and TRBJ2-7, with 7 bases identical to TRBD1. This CDR3 has 13 amino acids. Germline lookup yields CDR1 SGHTA and CDR2 FQGNSA. The junction had 3 bases not matched to a gene; V was cut back by 1 base and J by 6 bases. The CDR3 loop reads CASSLGNRGEQYF. In DNA, the CDR3 is TGTGCCAGCAGCTTAGGGAACAGGGGCGAGCAGTACTTC.

V is TRBV6-2 or TRBV6-3 and J is TRBJ2-1, with TRBD2 matching over 9 bases. The J segment lost 6 bases and the V segment lost 6 bases, leaving 9 bases of the junction unmatched. Germline lookup yields CDR1 MNHEY and CDR2 SVGEGT. The CDR3 totals 15 residues. CDR3 bases: TGTGCCAGCAGCCGGGGGCTAGCGGGATTCAATGAGCAGTTCTTC. Translation gives CASSRGLAGFNEQFF.

As for this clonotype: Being one base from a much bigger clone, this may be a read error. V is TRBV13 and J is TRBJ2-7; 9 positions agree with TRBD1. This CDR3 is built from 15 residues. The ends lost 5 bases at V and 6 bases at J; junction bases unmatched: 11. CDR1 and CDR2 (germline): PRHDT, FYEKMQ (reference sequence). The CDR3 DNA reads TGTGCCAGCAGCCCCAAGACAGGGGGTACTAGCGAGCAGTACTTC. The encoded protein is CASSPKTGGTSEQYF.

V is TRBV6-6 and J is TRBJ1-1, with D hard to call. V shed 7 bases and J shed 1 base, with 13 bases lying between them. CDR3 length: 14 residues. CDR1 is MNHNY, CDR2 SVGAGI, per germline (reference sequence). In nucleotides, the CDR3 is TGTGCCAGCATCATAAGGCAAGAGAACACTGAAGCTTTCTTT. Its protein is CASIIRQENTEAFF.

With respect to this clonotype: At one end the junction does not follow the germline gene, possibly because of a read error. The chain has TRBV4-1 and TRBJ2-1; 12 nucleotides match TRBD2. CDR1 MGHRA and CDR2 YSYEKL come from the germline V gene. The CDR3 loop spans 15 amino acids. CDR3 DNA: TGCGCCAGCAGTCTCCGACTAGCGGGAGATGGTGTGCAGTTCTTT. Residues: CASSLRLAGDGVQFF.

This clonotype rates as medium-sized. The J gene is TRBJ2-2, the V gene TRBV11-2; TRBD2 might be the D (6 bases). The CDR3 contains 15 residues. V was cut by 5 bases and J by 6 bases, with 16 bases left in between. The germline CDR1 and CDR2 sequences are SGHAT and FQNNGV. The CDR3 DNA reads TGTGCCAGCAGCCGGGGGAGCTCAGGTGCCGGGGAGCTGTTTTTT. It yields the protein CASSRGSSGAGELFF.

Details on this clonotype: The CDR3 carries no conserved terminal phenylalanine or tryptophan, so it likely arises from a read error. No DNA is shown, since the ends of the CDR3 on it are uncertain; the CDR3 is the one TCRdb lists. CDR3 region: CNAMRSGYGCTL. The gene calls are TRBV20-1 and TRBJ1-2. The CDR3 is 12 residues long, counting both termini. CDR1 DFQATT and CDR2 SNEGSKA come from the germline V gene (reference sequence).

This clonotype was detected once. A much larger clone differs by one base, so this may be a read error. The chain carries TRBV29-1 and TRBJ2-2; tentatively, D is TRBD1 (6 bases). This CDR3 is built from 14 residues. The germline V gene encodes CDR1 SQVTM and CDR2 ANQGSEA. The CDR3 coding sequence is TGCAGCGCCGAATCGGGAAGGGACACCGGGAAGCTGTTTTTT. Translating it yields CSAESGRDTGKLFF.

The chain carries TRBV28 and TRBJ2-3, with 7 bases identical to TRBD1. This CDR3 contains 15 residues. Germline V CDR1 and CDR2: MDHEN, SYDVKM. V was pared by 5 bases and J by 4 bases, with 9 bases of the junction left unmatched. CDR3 sequence reads: CASSPDRAVPDTQYF. CDR3 coding DNA: TGTGCCAGCAGTCCAGACAGGGCGGTCCCAGATACGCAGTATTTT. Together with reference TRBV28 and TRBJ2-3, the CDR3 gives the full variable domain: DVKVTQSSRYLVKRTGEKVFLECVQDMDHENMFWYRQDPGLGLRLIYFSYDVKMKEKGDIPEGYSVSREKKERFSLILESASTNQTSMYLCASSPDRAVPDTQYFGPGTRLTVL.

The sample holds a few counts of this clonotype. A much larger clone lies a single base off, so this may be a read error. V is TRBV7-3 and J is TRBJ2-5; 7 nucleotides agree with TRBD2. V lost 5 bases to trimming and J lost 4 bases; unmatched junction nucleotides: 10. The CDR3 runs to 15 residues. Germline V gene sequence: CDR1 SGHTA, CDR2 FQGTGA. CDR3 amino acids: CASSGGTCGRETQYF. The CDR3 nucleotides are TGTGCCAGCAGCGGGGGGACTTGCGGGAGAGAGACCCAGTACTTC.

The chain is built from TRBV4-1 and TRBJ2-2; D gene uncertain. The CDR3 totals 15 residues. Germline V CDR1 and CDR2: MGHRA, YSYEKL. V lost 1 base and J lost 6, with 12 bases in between. The CDR3, as DNA: TGCGCCAGCAGCCAAGTCTTGTTGAGCGCCGGGGAGCTGTTTTTT. Its translation is CASSQVLLSAGELFF.

A word on this clonotype: Since a much larger clone is just one base distant, this may be a read error. The chain recombines TRBV6-2 or TRBV6-3 with TRBJ2-7; the D gene could be TRBD1 or TRBD2 (5 bases each). V lost 10 bases and J lost 1, with 11 bases in between. There are 12 residues in the CDR3. Germline values: CDR1 MNHEY, CDR2 SVGEGT. The CDR3 DNA reads TGTGCCACCGGGACCGCTTCCTACGAGCAGTACTTC. Its protein is CATGTASYEQYF.

This clonotype appeared many times. J is TRBJ1-4 and V is TRBV7-8; 7 positions match TRBD1. Germline CDR1 reads SGHVS; CDR2 reads FQNEAQ. The CDR3 is 15 amino acids. The J segment lost 8 bases and the V segment lost 4 bases, leaving 10 bases of the junction unmatched. The CDR3 protein is CASSSYRGGEEKLFF. The CDR3 DNA is TGTGCCAGCAGCTCCTACAGGGGAGGGGAGGAAAAACTGTTTTTT.

On this clonotype itself: Since the CDR3 does not end with the conserved phenylalanine or tryptophan, this likely comes from a read error. The J gene is TRBJ2-3, the V gene TRBV11-2; D might be TRBD1 (6 bases). This CDR3 is built from 14 residues. The germline CDR1 and CDR2 sequences are SGHAT and FQNNGV. CDR3 DNA: TGTGCCAGCAGCTTCGGTCCGGGACAAGATATGCAGTATATT. It codes for CASSFGPGQDMQYI.

This clonotype was found many times. CDR3 loop: CASRPGLGTDTQYF. CDR3 coding DNA: TGTGCCAGCAGGCCGGGACTAGGCACAGATACGCAGTATTTT. This chain uses TRBV7-9 with TRBJ2-3; 8 nucleotides agree with TRBD2. The V gene end was trimmed by 6 bases and the J gene end by 1 base; junction bases not matched to a gene: 3. Germline values: CDR1 SEHNR, CDR2 FQNEAQ (reference sequence). The CDR3 contains 14 residues.

Only a few counts were recorded for this clonotype. Being one base from a much bigger clone, this may be a read error. The chain is built from TRBV6-6 and TRBJ2-5; either TRBD1 or TRBD2 may fit D (5 bases each). CDR1 and CDR2 from the germline V gene are MNHNY and SVGAGI (reference sequence). The ends were cut back, 0 bases at V and 7 bases at J, with 6 bases in the middle. The CDR3 extends over 12 amino acids. The CDR3 DNA reads TGTGCCAGCAGTTACTCGAGGGGGACCCAGTACTTC. Translation gives CASSYSRGTQYF.

This clonotype was observed many times. The V and J genes are TRBV6-2 or TRBV6-3 and TRBJ2-1; 14 bases agree with TRBD2. Germline V gene sequence: CDR1 MNHEY, CDR2 SVGEGT. The CDR3 is made up of 15 amino acids. The junction had 6 bases not matched to a gene; V was cut back by 7 bases and J by 7 bases. Here the CDR3 reads CASIPGLAGANEQFF. The CDR3 bases are TGTGCCAGCATTCCGGGACTAGCGGGGGCAAATGAGCAGTTCTTC.

The genes are TRBV14 and TRBJ2-7; 7 nucleotides match TRBD2. J gave up 1 base and V 4 bases, and 10 bases lay outside the gene matches. This CDR3 region has 16 residues. Germline values: CDR1 SGHDN, CDR2 FVKESK. The CDR3 DNA is TGTGCCAGCAGCCGAGCGCTTCTAGCGGAATCCTACGAGCAGTACTTC. Protein product: CASSRALLAESYEQYF.

At least ten counts were recorded for this clonotype. The chain has TRBV28 and TRBJ2-3; D possibly corresponds to TRBD2 (5 bases). Germline V gene data show CDR1 as MDHEN and CDR2 as SYDVKM. The CDR3 runs 15 residues. With 5 bases removed from V and 2 bases from J, the gap between germline ends came to 14 bases. The CDR3 DNA reads TGTGCCAGCAGTCCCCCTAGCAGACACACAGATACGCAGTATTTT. Its translation is CASSPPSRHTDTQYF.

A note on this clonotype: Since no conserved phenylalanine or tryptophan closes the CDR3, a read error is the likely cause. The chain is built from TRBV5-1 and TRBJ2-3, with D unclear. CDR3 length equals 15 residues. V was trimmed by 0 bases and J by 3 bases, leaving 11 bases between them. In germline, CDR1 is SGHRS, CDR2 YFSETQ. The CDR3 loop reads CASSLGGPRTDTQYL. CDR3 bases: TGCGCCAGCAGCTTGGGGGGTCCCCGGACAGATACGCAGTATTTG.

Only one count was recorded for this clonotype. The CDR3 does not end in the conserved phenylalanine or tryptophan, so this is likely a read error. This chain connects TRBV4-2 to TRBJ2-5; unclear D gene. The CDR3 covers 15 residues. Germline V gives CDR1 LGHNA, CDR2 YNFKEQ. CDR3 amino acids: CAGSHGHDSQETQYL. The CDR3 nucleotides are TGTGCCGGCAGCCACGGTCACGATTCCCAAGAGACCCAGTACCTC.

The sample holds many counts of this clonotype. The J gene is TRBJ2-1, the V gene TRBV20-1; 10 bases fit TRBD2. CDR1 is DFQATT, CDR2 SNEGSKA, per germline (reference sequence). J was trimmed by 7 bases and V by 6 bases; bases with no gene match: 12. This CDR3 contains 15 residues. CDR3 sequence (DNA): TGCAGTGCCGGGACGGATCTAGCGGGAGCGAATGAGCAGTTCTTC. This gives the protein CSAGTDLAGANEQFF.

J is TRBJ1-2 and V is TRBV20-1; weak D call: TRBD1 (6 bases). The CDR3 has 13 amino acids. CDR1 and CDR2 from the germline V gene are DFQATT and SNEGSKA (reference sequence). Deletions cut 2 bases from V and 4 bases from J, with 11 bases between. CDR3 region: CSARPDRSYGYTF. The CDR3 coding sequence is TGCAGTGCTAGACCGGACAGATCCTATGGCTACACCTTC.